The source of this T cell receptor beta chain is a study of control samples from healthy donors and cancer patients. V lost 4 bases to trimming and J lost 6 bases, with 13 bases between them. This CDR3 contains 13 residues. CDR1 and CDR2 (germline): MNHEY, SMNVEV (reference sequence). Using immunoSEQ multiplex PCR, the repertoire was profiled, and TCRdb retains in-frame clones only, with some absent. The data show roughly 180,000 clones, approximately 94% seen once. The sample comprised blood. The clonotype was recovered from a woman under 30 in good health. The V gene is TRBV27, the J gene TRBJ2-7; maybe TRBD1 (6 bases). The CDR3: CASSSVQGSEQYF. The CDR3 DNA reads TGTGCCAGCAGTTCGGTACAGGGAAGCGAGCAGTACTTC.